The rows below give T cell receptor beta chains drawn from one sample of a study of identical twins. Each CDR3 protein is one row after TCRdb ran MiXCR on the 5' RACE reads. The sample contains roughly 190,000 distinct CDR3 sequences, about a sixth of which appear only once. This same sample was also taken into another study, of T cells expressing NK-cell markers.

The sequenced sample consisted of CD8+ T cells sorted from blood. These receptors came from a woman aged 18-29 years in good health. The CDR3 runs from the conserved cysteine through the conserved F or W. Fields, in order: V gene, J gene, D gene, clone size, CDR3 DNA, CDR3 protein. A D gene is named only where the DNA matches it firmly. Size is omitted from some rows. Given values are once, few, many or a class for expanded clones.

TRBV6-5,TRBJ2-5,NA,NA,TGTGCCAGCAGCTCCTCGGGGGCCCAGTACTTC,CASSSSGAQYF
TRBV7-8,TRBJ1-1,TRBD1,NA,TGTGCCAGCAGCTTAGACAGGGGTTGGAACACTGAAGCTTTCTTT,CASSLDRGWNTEAFF
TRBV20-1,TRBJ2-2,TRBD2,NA,TGCAGTGCTAGAGGACTAGGGGAGGGCGGGGAGCTGTTTTTT,CSARGLGEGGELFF
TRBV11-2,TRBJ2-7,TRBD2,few,TGTGCCAGCAGCTTAGATAGGGGGGCTAGCGGGTACGAGCAGTACTTC,CASSLDRGASGYEQYF
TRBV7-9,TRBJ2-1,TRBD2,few,TGTGCCAGCAGCCCGACGACTAGCGGGAGAAACAATGAGCAGTTCTTC,CASSPTTSGRNNEQFF
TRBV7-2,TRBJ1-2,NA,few,TGTGCCAGCAGCCCAGGGTTCGGCTACACCTTC,CASSPGFGYTF
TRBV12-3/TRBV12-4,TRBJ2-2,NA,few,TGTGCCAGCAGTATACTAGCTATCCCCGGGGAGCTGTTTTTT,CASSILAIPGELFF
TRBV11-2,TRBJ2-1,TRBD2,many,TGTGCCAGCAGCTTAGCCACCTCTAGCGGGGGATACAATGAGCAGTTCTTC,CASSLATSSGGYNEQFF
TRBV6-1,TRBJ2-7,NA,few,TGTGCCAGCAGGATCCGGGACGGGAGTTACGAGCAGTACTTC,CASRIRDGSYEQYF
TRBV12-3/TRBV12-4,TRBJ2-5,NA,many,TGTGCCAGCAGTTTAAGCTACCAAGAGACCCAGTACTTC,CASSLSYQETQYF
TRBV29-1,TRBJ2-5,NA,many,TGCAGCGTTGTCCCCGAGAGGTCGAGTTTCCCTTACTTC,CSVVPERSSFPYF
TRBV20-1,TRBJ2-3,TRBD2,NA,TGCAGTGCCCCGGCGGGAGCAGATACGCAGTATTTT,CSAPAGADTQYF
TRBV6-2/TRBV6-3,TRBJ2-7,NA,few,TGTGCCAGCAGTTCCAGGGACACCTACGAGCAGTACTTC,CASSSRDTYEQYF
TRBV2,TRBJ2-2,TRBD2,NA,TGTGCCAGCAGTGAACCGCTAGCGGGAGTCTTCGGGGAGCTGTTTTTT,CASSEPLAGVFGELFF
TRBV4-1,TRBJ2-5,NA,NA,TGCGCCAGCAGAGAGGGAGGTTCAGAGACCCAGTACTTC,CASREGGSETQYF
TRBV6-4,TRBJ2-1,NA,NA,TGTGCCAGCAGTGCAGACAATGAGCAGTTCTTC,CASSADNEQFF